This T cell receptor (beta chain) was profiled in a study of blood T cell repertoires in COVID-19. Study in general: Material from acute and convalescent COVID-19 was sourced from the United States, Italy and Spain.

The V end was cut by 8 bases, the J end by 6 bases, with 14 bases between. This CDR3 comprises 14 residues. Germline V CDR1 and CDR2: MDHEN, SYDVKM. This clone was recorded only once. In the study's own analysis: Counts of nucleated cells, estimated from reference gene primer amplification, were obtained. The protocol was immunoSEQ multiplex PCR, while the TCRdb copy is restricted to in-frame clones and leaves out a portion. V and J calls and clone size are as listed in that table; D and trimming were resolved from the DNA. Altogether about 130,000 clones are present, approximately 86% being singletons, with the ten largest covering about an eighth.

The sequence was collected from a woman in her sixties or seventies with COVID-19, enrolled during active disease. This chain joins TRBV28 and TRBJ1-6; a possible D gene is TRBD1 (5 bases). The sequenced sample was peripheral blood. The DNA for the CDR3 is TGTGCCAGCCGAACGGGGGGGGGTAATTCACCCCTCCACTTT. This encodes CASRTGGGNSPLHF.